This T cell receptor beta chain was sequenced in a study of T-cell memory formation after mild COVID-19. Study-level results: Day 15 to 85 contractors were CD4/CD8 balanced; later expanders leaned CD4+. Shrinking CD4+ clones were chiefly CM and EM; CD8+ ones were chiefly EMRA.

About this clonotype: Its antigen is not known.

The CDR3 consists of 17 residues. CDR1 and CDR2 (germline): SGHTA, FQGNSA. The V segment lost 5 bases and the J segment 2 bases; nucleotides outside the gene matches: 14. Each CDR3 protein is one row after TCRdb ran MiXCR on the 5' RACE reads. The sample includes 150,000 to 200,000 distinct CDR3 sequences, about 14% seen only once; the top ten take less than 15%. The source is an adult woman who had mild COVID-19 (a few samples of this study predate the infection). Cell type and time point are not known. The sample consisted of PBMCs or a T cell subset sorted from them (not recorded which). V usage is TRBV7-2 and J usage is TRBJ1-2, with 7 bases matching TRBD1. CDR3 protein: CASSPYPGTAANYGYTF. CDR3 nucleotide sequence: TGTGCCAGCAGCCCTTATCCCGGGACAGCCGCCAACTATGGCTACACCTTC.